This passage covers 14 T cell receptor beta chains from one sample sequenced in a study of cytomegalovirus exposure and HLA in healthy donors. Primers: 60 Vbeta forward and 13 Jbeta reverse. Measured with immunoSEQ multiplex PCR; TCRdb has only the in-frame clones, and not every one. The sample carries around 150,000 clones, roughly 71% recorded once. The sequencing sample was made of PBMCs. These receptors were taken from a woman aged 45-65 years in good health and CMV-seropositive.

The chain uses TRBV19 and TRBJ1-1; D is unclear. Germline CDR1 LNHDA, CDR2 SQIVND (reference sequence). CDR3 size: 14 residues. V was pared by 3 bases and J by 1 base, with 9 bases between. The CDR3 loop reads CASSITWQNTEAFF. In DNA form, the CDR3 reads TGTGCCAGTAGTATCACCTGGCAGAACACTGAAGCTTTCTTT.

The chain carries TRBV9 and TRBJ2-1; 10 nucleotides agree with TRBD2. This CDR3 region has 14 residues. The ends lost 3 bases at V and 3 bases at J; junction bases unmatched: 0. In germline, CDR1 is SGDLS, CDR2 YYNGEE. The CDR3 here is CASSASGGYNEQFF. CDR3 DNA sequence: TGTGCCAGCAGCGCTAGCGGGGGCTACAATGAGCAGTTCTTC.

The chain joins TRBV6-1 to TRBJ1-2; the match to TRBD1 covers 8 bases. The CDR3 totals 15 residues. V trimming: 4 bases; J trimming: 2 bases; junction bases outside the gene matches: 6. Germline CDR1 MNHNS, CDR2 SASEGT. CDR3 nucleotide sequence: TGTGCCAGCAGTGGGCTCTGGACAGGGAACTATGGCTACACCTTC. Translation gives CASSGLWTGNYGYTF.

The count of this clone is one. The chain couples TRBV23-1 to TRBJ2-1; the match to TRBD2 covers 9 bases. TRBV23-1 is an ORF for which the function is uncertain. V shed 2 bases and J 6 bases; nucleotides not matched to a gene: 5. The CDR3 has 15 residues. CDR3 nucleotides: TGCGCCAGCAGTCAACAGCGGGGGGACGGCAATGAGCAGTTCTTC. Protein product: CASSQQRGDGNEQFF.

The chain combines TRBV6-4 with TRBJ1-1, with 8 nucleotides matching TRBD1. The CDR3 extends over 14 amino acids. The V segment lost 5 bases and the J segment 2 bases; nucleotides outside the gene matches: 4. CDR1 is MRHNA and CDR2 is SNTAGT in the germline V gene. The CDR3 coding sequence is TGTGCCAGCAGTCCGGGACAGGACAACACTGAAGCTTTCTTT. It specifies CASSPGQDNTEAFF.

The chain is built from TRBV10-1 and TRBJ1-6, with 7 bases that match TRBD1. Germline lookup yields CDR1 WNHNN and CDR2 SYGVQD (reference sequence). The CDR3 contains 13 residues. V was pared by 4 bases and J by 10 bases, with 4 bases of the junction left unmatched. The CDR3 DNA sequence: TGCGCCAGCAGTGGACAGGGAGACTCACCCCTCCACTTT. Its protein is CASSGQGDSPLHF.

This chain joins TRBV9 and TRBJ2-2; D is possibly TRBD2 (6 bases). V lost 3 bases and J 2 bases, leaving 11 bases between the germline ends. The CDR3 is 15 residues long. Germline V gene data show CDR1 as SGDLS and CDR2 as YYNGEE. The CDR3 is CASSDAGPNTGELFF. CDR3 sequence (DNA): TGTGCCAGCAGCGACGCGGGGCCAAACACCGGGGAGCTGTTTTTT. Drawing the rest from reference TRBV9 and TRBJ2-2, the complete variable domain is DSGVTQTPKHLITATGQRVTLRCSPRSGDLSVYWYQQSLDQGLQFLIQYYNGEERAKGNILERFSAQQFPDLHSELNLSSLELGDSALYFCASSDAGPNTGELFFGEGSRLTVL.

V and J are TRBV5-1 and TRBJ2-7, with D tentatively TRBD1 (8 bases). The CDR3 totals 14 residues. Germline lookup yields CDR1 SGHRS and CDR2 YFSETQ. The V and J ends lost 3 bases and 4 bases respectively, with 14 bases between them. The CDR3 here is CASSWTGRGYEQYF. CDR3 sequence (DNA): TGCGCCAGCAGCTGGACAGGGAGGGGGTACGAGCAGTACTTC.

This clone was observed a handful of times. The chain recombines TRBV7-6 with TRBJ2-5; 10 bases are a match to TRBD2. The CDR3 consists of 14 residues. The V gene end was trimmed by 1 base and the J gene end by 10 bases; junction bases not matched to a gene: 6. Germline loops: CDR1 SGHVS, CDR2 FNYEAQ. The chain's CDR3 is CASSLGGTSVIQYF. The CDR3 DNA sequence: TGTGCCAGCAGCTTAGGGGGGACTAGCGTGATCCAGTACTTC.

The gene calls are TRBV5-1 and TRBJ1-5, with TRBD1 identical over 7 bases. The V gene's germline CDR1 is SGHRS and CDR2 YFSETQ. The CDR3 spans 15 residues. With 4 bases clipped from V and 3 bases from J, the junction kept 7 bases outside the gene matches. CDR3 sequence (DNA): TGCGCCAGCAGCACCGGGACAGACCACAATCAGCCCCAGCATTTT. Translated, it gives CASSTGTDHNQPQHF. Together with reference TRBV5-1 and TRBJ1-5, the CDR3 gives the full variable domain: KAGVTQTPRYLIKTRGQQVTLSCSPISGHRSVSWYQQTPGQGLQFLFEYFSETQRNKGNFPGRFSGRQFSNSRSEMNVSTLELGDSALYLCASSTGTDHNQPQHFGDGTRLSIL.

In nucleotides, the CDR3 is TGTGCCAGTAGAGTCGGGACTAGCGGGGGACCGAGGAAATTCTTC. Its protein is CASRVGTSGGPRKFF. The chain couples TRBV6-1 to TRBJ2-1, with 14 bases identical to TRBD2. There are 15 residues in the CDR3. V shed 9 bases and J 16 bases; nucleotides not matched to a gene: 17. In germline, CDR1 is MNHNS, CDR2 SASEGT.

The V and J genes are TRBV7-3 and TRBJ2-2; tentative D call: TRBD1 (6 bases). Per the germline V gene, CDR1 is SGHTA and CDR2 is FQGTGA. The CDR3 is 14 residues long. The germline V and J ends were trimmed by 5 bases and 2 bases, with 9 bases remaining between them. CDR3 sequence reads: CASSGTTNTGELFF. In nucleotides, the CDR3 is TGTGCCAGCAGCGGGACAACTAACACCGGGGAGCTGTTTTTT.

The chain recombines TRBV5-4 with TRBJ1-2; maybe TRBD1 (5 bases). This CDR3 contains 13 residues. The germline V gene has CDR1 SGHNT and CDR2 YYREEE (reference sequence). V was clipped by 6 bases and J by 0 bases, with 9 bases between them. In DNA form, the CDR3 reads TGTGCCAGCAACCGGGGGACTAACTATGGCTACACCTTC. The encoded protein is CASNRGTNYGYTF.

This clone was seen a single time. The CDR3 sequence is CASSLASGGQNEKLFF. The CDR3 bases are TGCGCCAGCAGCTTGGCCTCGGGAGGTCAGAATGAAAAACTGTTTTTT. J is TRBJ1-4 and V is TRBV5-1, with D unresolved. The CDR3 covers 16 residues. Looked up from germline, CDR1 is SGHRS and CDR2 is YFSETQ. The germline V and J ends were trimmed by 0 bases and 5 bases, with 14 bases remaining between them.